Listed below are T cell receptor beta chains from one sample, sequenced in a study of radiotherapy plus CTLA-4 blockade in lung cancer. Some clones are missing from TCRdb's copy, which holds only in-frame ones; the method was immunoSEQ multiplex PCR. Of more than 65,000 clones listed, around 83% are singletons. The material was peripheral blood, obtained from a patient treated with radiotherapy plus ipilimumab. These receptors all come from a human donor with non-small cell lung cancer who had stable disease on radiotherapy plus ipilimumab. Each CDR3 is given with its conserved first and last residue. A D gene is named only where the DNA matches it firmly. A row's size may be missing; if present it is once, few, many or a size class.

>TRBJ2-2|NA|NA|TRBV6-1
CASSEGWGRGVTGELFF
TGTGCCAGCAGTGAGGGTTGGGGTAGGGGGGTCACCGGGGAGCTGTTTTTT
>TRBJ2-7|NA|NA|TRBV29-1
CSIGSSYEQYF
TGCAGCATAGGGTCTTCCTACGAGCAGTACTTC
>TRBJ2-2|once|NA|TRBV6-5
CASRIGGPSTGELFF
TGTGCCAGCAGGATTGGAGGGCCTTCGACCGGGGAGCTGTTTTTT
>TRBJ2-1|NA|TRBD2|TRBV6-1
CASSVSGGAAEQFF
TGTGCCAGCAGTGTTAGCGGGGGGGCGGCTGAGCAGTTCTTC
>TRBJ1-5|NA|NA|TRBV29-1
CSVLKDSNQPQHF
TGCAGCGTCCTCAAGGACAGCAATCAGCCCCAGCATTTT
>TRBJ1-5|NA|NA|TRBV7-2
CASSLVVRRSGNQPQHF
TGTGCCAGCAGCTTAGTAGTCAGGCGATCCGGCAATCAGCCCCAGCATTTT
>TRBJ2-1|NA|NA|TRBV27
CASLPRGTRDGSYNEQFF
TGTGCCAGCCTTCCCAGGGGGACTAGAGACGGGTCCTACAATGAGCAGTTCTTC
>TRBJ1-1|NA|NA|TRBV28
CASGSADVTEAFF
TGTGCCAGCGGGTCAGCGGATGTCACTGAAGCTTTCTTT
>TRBJ2-2|NA|TRBD1|TRBV5-4
CASSKGQDTGELFF
TGTGCCAGCAGCAAGGGACAGGACACCGGGGAGCTGTTTTTT
>TRBJ1-1|NA|NA|TRBV11-2
CASSLVGRTEAFF
TGTGCCAGCAGCTTAGTGGGGAGAACTGAAGCTTTCTTT
>TRBJ2-3|NA|TRBD1|TRBV5-5
CASSISTGVVTDTQYF
TGTGCCAGCAGCATATCGACAGGGGTGGTCACAGATACGCAGTATTTT
>TRBJ2-3|NA|TRBD2|TRBV7-3
CASSLISGADTQYF
TGTGCCAGCAGCTTAATTAGCGGGGCAGATACGCAGTATTTT
>TRBJ2-1|NA|TRBD2|TRBV4-1
CASSQDASGRPEQFF
TGCGCCAGCAGCCAAGATGCTAGCGGGAGACCTGAGCAGTTCTTC
>TRBJ2-4|NA|NA|TRBV4-2
CASSQEGGRVGDIQYF
TGTGCCAGCAGCCAAGAGGGGGGCAGGGTAGGGGACATTCAGTACTTC
>TRBJ2-1|NA|NA|TRBV5-3
CARSLARGYNEQFF
TGTGCCAGAAGCTTGGCCCGGGGGTACAATGAGCAGTTCTTC
>TRBJ2-1|NA|TRBD2|TRBV7-3
CASSFEGLGGNFKFF
TGTGCCAGCAGCTTCGAGGGACTAGGAGGGAATTTTAAGTTCTTC
>TRBJ2-1|NA|NA|TRBV10-3
CAISEGSYNEQFF
TGTGCCATCAGTGAAGGCTCCTACAATGAGCAGTTCTTC
>TRBJ2-7|NA|NA|TRBV21-1
CASLIAGEIREQYF
TGTGCCAGCCTTATAGCGGGAGAAATAAGAGAGCAGTACTTC
>TRBJ2-7|few|NA|TRBV18
CASSPLSYEQYF
TGTGCCAGCTCACCGTTAAGCTACGAGCAGTACTTC
>TRBJ2-7|NA|NA|TRBV11-3
CASSLDSLAEQYF
TGTGCCAGCAGCCTCGACAGCTTGGCCGAGCAGTACTTC
>TRBJ2-7|NA|TRBD2|TRBV9
CASSPSGGPSYEQYF
TGTGCCAGCAGCCCAAGCGGGGGTCCTTCCTACGAGCAGTACTTC
>TRBJ2-1|NA|TRBD1|TRBV29-1
CSVGQGLGNEQFF
TGCAGCGTTGGACAGGGATTGGGGAATGAGCAGTTCTTC
>TRBJ1-1|NA|NA|TRBV30
CACRTANMNTEAFF
TGTGCCTGTCGGACAGCGAACATGAACACTGAAGCTTTCTTT
>TRBJ1-2|NA|NA|TRBV5-4
CASSSNTNYGYTF
TGTGCCAGCAGCTCAAACACTAACTATGGCTACACCTTC
>TRBJ1-5|NA|NA|TRBV19
CATIEIGTPQPQHF
TGTGCCACGATCGAGATTGGGACGCCCCAGCCCCAGCATTTT
>TRBJ2-7|NA|TRBD1|TRBV30
CAWSAPTGVPYEQYF
TGTGCCTGGAGTGCCCCGACAGGGGTCCCCTACGAGCAGTACTTC
>TRBJ1-1|NA|NA|TRBV18
CASKLNTEAFF
TGTGCCAGCAAATTGAACACTGAAGCTTTCTTT
>TRBJ1-5|NA|NA|TRBV2
CASSDGFSDQPQHF
TGTGCCAGCAGTGATGGGTTCTCCGATCAGCCCCAGCATTTT
>TRBJ1-6|NA|NA|TRBV28
CASSSPGFNSPLHF
TGTGCCAGCAGTTCCCCGGGGTTCAATTCACCCCTCCACTTT
>TRBJ2-7|once|TRBD2|TRBV6-4
CASSDKEVAGDHEQYF
TGTGCCAGCAGTGACAAAGAGGTAGCGGGGGACCACGAGCAGTACTTC
>TRBJ1-6|NA|NA|TRBV5-1
CASSLVVQGGYSPLHF
TGCGCCAGCAGCTTGGTGGTTCAGGGCGGTTATTCACCCCTCCACTTT
>TRBJ1-2|NA|NA|TRBV28
CASSLTANYGYTF
TGTGCCAGCAGTCTGACAGCGAACTATGGCTACACCTTC
>TRBJ1-2|NA|NA|TRBV30
CAWSQDGSLYGYTF
TGTGCCTGGAGCCAGGACGGTTCCCTCTATGGCTACACCTTC
>TRBJ2-7|NA|TRBD1|TRBV14
CASSHRGQGGEQYF
TGTGCCAGCAGCCATAGGGGACAGGGTGGCGAGCAGTACTTC
>TRBJ1-2|NA|NA|TRBV29-1
CSVEEGWDGYTF
TGCAGCGTTGAAGAAGGATGGGATGGCTACACCTTC
>TRBJ2-3|NA|TRBD2|TRBV27
CASSLGLAGSTQYF
TGTGCCAGCAGTTTGGGGCTAGCGGGAAGTACGCAGTATTTT
>TRBJ2-7|once|TRBD2|TRBV23-1
CASTGGDEQYF
TGCGCCAGCACCGGGGGGGACGAGCAGTACTTC
>TRBJ1-2|NA|TRBD1|TRBV25-1
CASGEGKGAQNGYTF
TGTGCCAGCGGGGAAGGTAAGGGGGCGCAGAATGGCTACACCTTC
>TRBJ2-1|NA|TRBD2|TRBV28
CASSPGTSEDNEQFF
TGTGCCAGCAGCCCCGGGACTAGCGAAGACAATGAGCAGTTCTTC
>TRBJ2-7|NA|NA|TRBV14
CASSQDGHSHEQYF
TGTGCCAGCAGCCAAGATGGCCACAGCCACGAGCAGTACTTC
>TRBJ1-1|NA|NA|TRBV7-3
CASSLTPVNTEAFF
TGTGCCAGCAGCTTAACGCCGGTTAACACTGAAGCTTTCTTT
>TRBJ2-2|NA|TRBD1|TRBV5-1
CASSIRTGGDTGELFF
TGCGCCAGCAGCATAAGGACAGGAGGAGACACCGGGGAGCTGTTTTTT
>TRBJ1-5|once|NA|TRBV9
CASSVGNQPQHF
TGTGCCAGCAGCGTAGGTAATCAGCCCCAGCATTTT
>TRBJ2-2|NA|NA|TRBV30
CAWSVGVGGELFF
TGTGCCTGGAGTGTAGGAGTTGGCGGGGAGCTGTTTTTT
>TRBJ2-2|NA|NA|TRBV27
CASRLEGALNTGELFF
TGTGCCAGCCGCCTGGAAGGGGCCCTCAACACCGGGGAGCTGTTTTTT
>TRBJ2-7|NA|TRBD2|TRBV28
CASSGGGDRIPYEQYF
TGTGCCAGCAGCGGGGGGGGAGACAGAATCCCCTACGAGCAGTACTTC
>TRBJ2-1|NA|TRBD2|TRBV10-3
CAISASSGSKYNEQFF
TGTGCCATCAGTGCGTCTAGCGGGAGTAAGTACAATGAGCAGTTCTTC
>TRBJ1-6|NA|NA|TRBV11-2
CASSLERGNSPLHF
TGTGCCAGCAGCTTAGAACGAGGAAATTCACCCCTCCACTTT
>TRBJ2-1|NA|NA|TRBV25-1
CASSLGSFYNEQFF
TGTGCCAGCAGTCTGGGAAGCTTCTACAATGAGCAGTTCTTC
>TRBJ2-7|NA|NA|TRBV28
CASSHGGAGRYEQYF
TGTGCCAGCAGTCATGGTGGCGCGGGCCGCTACGAGCAGTACTTC
>TRBJ1-1|NA|NA|TRBV7-9
CASSRDSGFTEAFF
TGTGCCAGCAGCCGCGACTCAGGGTTCACTGAAGCTTTCTTT
>TRBJ2-1|NA|NA|TRBV19
CASRPRAYNEQFF
TGTGCCAGTAGGCCTAGGGCCTACAATGAGCAGTTCTTC
>TRBJ2-1|NA|TRBD2|TRBV9
CASSPRLAGGYNEQFF
TGTGCCAGCAGCCCCAGACTAGCGGGAGGCTACAATGAGCAGTTCTTC
>TRBJ2-2|few|TRBD1|TRBV10-2
CASRQGRGDTGELFF
TGCGCCAGCAGACAGGGGAGAGGGGACACCGGGGAGCTGTTTTTT
>TRBJ1-2|NA|NA|TRBV6-5
CASTTMSGRRGYTF
TGTGCCAGCACCACCATGAGCGGTAGAAGGGGCTACACCTTC